The table lists the clone carrying this T cell receptor (beta chain) with many counts. This specimen belongs to a study of Graves' ophthalmopathy and Graves' hyperthyroidism. Stable hyperthyroidism referred to disease that showed no ophthalmopathy within 18 months of follow-up. V lost 1 base and J lost 3, with 10 bases in between. Germline V gene lookup returns CDR1 SGHVS and CDR2 FQNEAQ. The CDR3 is made up of 14 amino acids. Scientists amplified the TCR beta CDR3 regions from RNA transcripts. First-round RT-PCR used HTBI primers; second-round multiplex PCR followed. TCRdb fed the multiplex PCR reads into MiXCR, producing one record per CDR3 protein. The table has roughly 400,000 distinct CDR3 sequences, approximately 15% seen once.

Material for sequencing was peripheral blood. The receptor's source is a woman aged 18-29 years with stable Graves' hyperthyroidism. J is TRBJ2-7 and V is TRBV7-8, with D unresolved. In nucleotides, the CDR3 is TGTGCCAGCAGCTTAGGTCAGGCAGACTACGAGCAGTACTTC. Protein product: CASSLGQADYEQYF.